This TCR beta chain was sequenced for a study of blood T cells in healthy people across ages. Overall study findings and caveats: A strong correlation between TCR beta diversity and naive T cell percentage was seen. Researchers said unsorted PBMCs prevented a conclusive naive versus antigen-experienced comparison. Diversity was higher, and naive CD4+ cells more numerous, in long-lived donors than in aged donors.

CDR3 size: 14 residues. The V gene's germline CDR1 is SNHLY and CDR2 FYNNEI. Using a J-beta primer mix together with a sample-barcoded 5' primer, a second PCR was run for roughly 6 to 12 cycles. TCRdb fed the 5' RACE reads into MiXCR, producing one record per CDR3 protein. This repertoire shows 1.5 million or so distinct CDR3 sequences, approximately 38% found once; its top ten account for 7% to 9.5%. The study recruited healthy Caucasian donors from Russia who were aged roughly 6 to 90. Concerning this clonotype itself: Antigen: not known. The junction and the germline gene differ at one end; a read error may be behind it.

The chain combines TRBV2 with TRBJ2-5; either TRBD1 or TRBD2 may fit D (6 bases each). The sequence came from a woman aged 18-29 years in good health. The sample comprised blood. CDR3 protein: CASTPPGAQNEQSF. The CDR3 DNA sequence: TGTGCCAGCACCCCCCCGGGGGCGCAAAACGAGCAGTCCTTC.